Shown below are 5 T cell receptor beta chains from a single sample sequenced in a study of technical replicates of blood from a handful of donors. The assay was immunoSEQ multiplex PCR, and TCRdb's table has in-frame clones only and misses some. The sample includes 64,000 or so clones, approximately 97% of them seen just once. What was sequenced was T cells isolated from PBMCs. The receptors come from a human donor in good health.

The CDR3 DNA sequence: TGTGCCATCAGTGAGTCGAGGGTCAATCAGCCCCAGCATTTT. It translates to CAISESRVNQPQHF. The chain couples TRBV10-3 to TRBJ1-5, with no clear D. There are 14 residues in the CDR3. From germline, CDR1 is ENHRY and CDR2 SYGVKD. The V and J ends lost 0 bases and 3 bases respectively, with 6 bases between them.

The chain combines TRBV10-3 with TRBJ2-1, with 11 nucleotides matching TRBD1. Trimming cost V 4 bases and J 6 bases; bases outside gene matches: 11. Germline lookup yields CDR1 ENHRY and CDR2 SYGVKD. This CDR3 has 17 amino acids. In nucleotides, the CDR3 is TGTGCCATCAGTGGTACCGGGACAGGGGGTTCCCCCAATGAGCAGTTCTTC. Translated: CAISGTGTGGSPNEQFF.

This chain connects TRBV7-9 to TRBJ2-1; D remains unclear. Germline V lookup: CDR1 SEHNR, CDR2 FQNEAQ (reference sequence). V was trimmed by 1 base and J by 3 bases, leaving 10 bases between them. The CDR3 loop spans 15 amino acids. CDR3 coding DNA: TGTGCCAGCAGCTTAGGGTCCGGTGGCTACAATGAGCAGTTCTTC. Amino acid sequence: CASSLGSGGYNEQFF.

This chain connects TRBV27 to TRBJ1-4, with D unclear. The CDR3 loop spans 14 amino acids. In germline, CDR1 is MNHEY, CDR2 SMNVEV (reference sequence). V was clipped by 5 bases and J by 10 bases, with 17 bases between them. In DNA form, the CDR3 reads TGTGCCAGCAGTACCTTACACGGGGAGGGAAAACTGTTTTTT. This gives the protein CASSTLHGEGKLFF. Supplemented by reference TRBV27 and TRBJ1-4, the full variable domain reads EAQVTQNPRYLITVTGKKLTVTCSQNMNHEYMSWYRQDPGLGLRQIYYSMNVEVTDKGDVPEGYKVSRKEKRNFPLILESPSPNQTSLYFCASSTLHGEGKLFFGSGTQLSVL.

The genes are TRBV11-2 and TRBJ2-5; 10 bases line up with TRBD1. V gave up 5 bases and J gave up 5 bases; unmatched junction bases: 5. Germline CDR1 is SGHAT and CDR2 is FQNNGV. The CDR3 covers 14 residues. The CDR3 DNA follows: TGTGCCAGCAGCCCAAAGACAGGGGGCGAGACCCAGTACTTC. This encodes CASSPKTGGETQYF.